One and the same sample provided the 32 T cell receptor beta chains below, sequenced in a study of shared clonotypes between healthy human individuals. Only in-frame clones appear in the TCRdb table, and some are missing; sequencing was by immunoSEQ multiplex PCR. In the table there are 2 million to 3 million clones, just over 90% of which are singletons. Sequenced material: naive CD4+ T cells sorted from blood. Subset given: CD45RA+ positively selected. Receptors were obtained from a man aged 18 to 30 in good health.

As to this clone: This sample includes further DNA sequences coding for the same CDR3. This sequence joins TRBV5-6 and TRBJ2-5; D not certain. The CDR3 is 13 residues long. Germline V gene sequence: CDR1 SGHDT, CDR2 YYEEEE. V gave up 0 bases and J gave up 4 bases, with 7 bases separating them. The CDR3 DNA is TGTGCCAGCAGCTTGGACAGAGGAGAGACCCAGTACTTC. It yields the protein CASSLDRGETQYF.

The chain links TRBV19 to TRBJ2-1; TRBD1 aligns across 9 bases. Germline V gene data show CDR1 as LNHDA and CDR2 as SQIVND (reference sequence). V shed 8 bases and J 5 bases; nucleotides not matched to a gene: 10. This CDR3 comprises 15 residues. In DNA, the CDR3 is TGTGCCAGTGGGCCCCGGGACAGGGACCACAATGAGCAGTTCTTC. Protein: CASGPRDRDHNEQFF.

Turning to this clone: Additional DNA sequences in this sample encode the identical CDR3. The chain links TRBV6-5 to TRBJ1-2; D not certain. Germline V CDR1 and CDR2: MNHEY, SVGAGI. The CDR3 covers 15 residues. V was cut by 3 bases and J by 4 bases, with 15 bases left in between. The DNA of the CDR3 is TGTGCCAGCAGTTATTCATCGACGGGAACCTATGGCTACACCTTC. Protein sequence: CASSYSSTGTYGYTF.

This clone was detected once. At one boundary the junction diverges from the germline segment, which might be a read error. The V gene is TRBV29-1, the J gene TRBJ2-5; TRBD1 agrees at 7 bases. The tail of the sequence fits TRBJ2-7 better, so the J call may be wrong. Germline CDR1 is SQVTM and CDR2 is ANQGSEA. The CDR3 runs 14 residues. CDR3 loop: CSVEVPGTAYEQYF. The CDR3 region has the DNA TGCAGCGTAGAAGTGCCCGGGACAGCCTACGAGCAGTACTTC.

The V call is TRBV10-1, the J call TRBJ2-7, with unresolved D. The ends were cut back, 3 bases at V and 6 bases at J, with 12 bases in the middle. Germline CDR1 and CDR2: WNHNN and SYGVQD (reference sequence). CDR3 length: 13 residues. CDR3 in DNA: TGCGCCAGCAGTGATACGGCCCCCGGCGAGCAGTACTTC. It specifies CASSDTAPGEQYF.

With respect to this clone: Other DNA sequences in this specimen translate into the identical CDR3. CDR3 bases: TGTGCCAGCACTGTAGGACCCTACGAGCAGTACTTC. Translated, it gives CASTVGPYEQYF. V is TRBV2 and J is TRBJ2-7; no reliable D call. V was cut by 7 bases and J by 2 bases, with 9 bases left in between. This CDR3 contains 12 residues. The V gene's germline CDR1 is SNHLY and CDR2 FYNNEI.

J is TRBJ1-1 and V is TRBV15, with D perhaps TRBD1 (5 bases). The ends were cut back, 6 bases at V and 3 bases at J, with 17 bases in the middle. The germline V gene has CDR1 LNHNV and CDR2 YYDKDF (reference sequence). The CDR3 runs to 15 residues. The CDR3 region has the DNA TGTGCCACCAGTTTGCAGGGCGCGGGGGACACTGAAGCTTTCTTT. Protein: CATSLQGAGDTEAFF.

V is TRBV4-1 and J is TRBJ1-5; D remains unclear. Per the germline V gene, CDR1 is MGHRA and CDR2 is YSYEKL. The CDR3 runs to 15 residues. The V and J ends lost 0 bases and 4 bases respectively, with 10 bases between them. CDR3 in amino acids: CASSQEGSLNQPQHF. In DNA form, the CDR3 reads TGCGCCAGCAGCCAAGAGGGCAGCCTGAATCAGCCCCAGCATTTT.

V gene TRBV19 combines with J gene TRBJ2-7; 12 nucleotides agree with TRBD1. With V trimmed by 6 bases and J by 6 bases, 18 bases remained unmatched. The length of the CDR3 is 18 residues. The V gene's germline CDR1 is LNHDA and CDR2 SQIVND (reference sequence). In DNA form, the CDR3 reads TGTGCCAGTAGCAAGACCGGGACAGGGGGCCCTGGGGGTGGCGAGCAGTACTTC. Protein product: CASSKTGTGGPGGGEQYF.

The rearrangement links TRBV27 to TRBJ2-5; 8 nucleotides line up with TRBD2. The CDR3 runs 12 residues. Germline V gene lookup returns CDR1 MNHEY and CDR2 SMNVEV (reference sequence). The V and J ends lost 5 bases and 9 bases, in that order; junction bases with no gene match: 5. Here the CDR3 DNA reads TGTGCCAGCAGTAAACCGGGGGGGGCCCAGTACTTC. It is translated as CASSKPGGAQYF.

The gene calls are TRBV29-1 and TRBJ2-3; TRBD1 agrees at 7 bases. CDR3 length: 16 amino acids. The junction had 9 bases not matched to a gene; V was cut back by 3 bases and J by 0 bases. Germline V CDR1 and CDR2: SQVTM, ANQGSEA. The CDR3 DNA reads TGCAGCGTTGAGCGTCTTCGACAGGGTAGCACAGATACGCAGTATTTT. Translated, it gives CSVERLRQGSTDTQYF.

As DNA, the CDR3 is TGTGCCATCCAGCCTAGCGGGGGGACAGATACGCAGTATTTT. As protein: CAIQPSGGTDTQYF. The chain has TRBV10-3 and TRBJ2-3; 11 bases agree with TRBD2. There are 14 residues in the CDR3. Germline lookup yields CDR1 ENHRY and CDR2 SYGVKD. Trimming cost V 8 bases and J 3 bases; bases outside gene matches: 4.

This CDR3 is CASSPGTSGRTLTDTQYF. As DNA, the CDR3 is TGTGCCAGCAGTCCCGGGACTAGCGGGAGGACACTCACAGATACGCAGTATTTT. The V gene is TRBV27, the J gene TRBJ2-3; 15 nucleotides match TRBD2. The junction had 8 bases not matched to a gene; V was cut back by 5 bases and J by 2 bases. There are 18 residues in the CDR3. Germline CDR1 and CDR2: MNHEY and SMNVEV (reference sequence).

V gene TRBV4-1 combines with J gene TRBJ2-2, with TRBD1 matching over 7 bases. Germline V lookup: CDR1 MGHRA, CDR2 YSYEKL. V trimming: 0 bases; J trimming: 7 bases; junction bases outside the gene matches: 11. This CDR3 has 17 amino acids. This chain's CDR3 is CASSQDQGQVGLGELFF. Written as DNA, the CDR3 is TGCGCCAGCAGCCAAGATCAAGGACAGGTGGGCCTCGGGGAGCTGTTTTTT.

This clone was detected only once. Other DNA variants within this sample encode the same CDR3. This rearrangement joins TRBV7-2 to TRBJ2-6; unclear D gene. Germline V CDR1 and CDR2: SGHTA, FQGNSA. This CDR3 spans 15 amino acids. V lost 1 base, J lost 1 base, and 5 bases lay in between. CDR3 nucleotides: TGTGCCAGCAGCTTAGACGGTTCTGGGGCCAACGTCCTGACTTTC. This sequence encodes CASSLDGSGANVLTF.

This chain joins TRBV19 and TRBJ2-7, with D perhaps matching TRBD1 (6 bases). The V end lost 6 bases, the J end lost 1 base, and 13 bases lay between the germline ends. The CDR3 has 14 amino acids. Germline V gene lookup returns CDR1 LNHDA and CDR2 SQIVND (reference sequence). The CDR3 spells CASRPRDKSYEQYF. Written as DNA, the CDR3 is TGTGCCAGTAGACCCCGGGACAAATCCTACGAGCAGTACTTC.

The table lists this clone with a count of one. The chain links TRBV5-4 to TRBJ2-5; perhaps TRBD1 as D (6 bases). Germline V CDR1 and CDR2: SGHNT, YYREEE (reference sequence). There are 14 residues in the CDR3. V was trimmed by 4 bases and J by 5 bases, leaving 15 bases between them. The DNA for the CDR3 is TGTGCCAGCAGCCCAGGGGCTAGCCTCGAGACCCAGTACTTC. Translation gives CASSPGASLETQYF.

This sequence joins TRBV10-3 and TRBJ1-1, with 10 bases identical to TRBD1. J gave up 7 bases and V 3 bases, and 8 bases lay outside the gene matches. Germline CDR1 and CDR2: ENHRY and SYGVKD. The CDR3 consists of 15 residues. The CDR3 sequence is CAISEDRGRYNEAFF. In DNA form, the CDR3 reads TGTGCCATCAGTGAAGACAGGGGGCGGTACAATGAAGCTTTCTTT.

The CDR3 region is CASSLAAQYQETQYF. DNA for the CDR3: TGTGCCAGCAGCTTGGCTGCCCAGTACCAAGAGACCCAGTACTTC. The chain has TRBV5-5 and TRBJ2-5; D is ambiguous. Germline V gives CDR1 SGHKS, CDR2 YYEKEE (reference sequence). The CDR3 spans 15 residues. The V gene lost 0 bases and the J gene lost 0 bases, with 9 bases spanning the gap.

As regards this clone: Different DNA sequences within this sample yield the same CDR3. V usage is TRBV30 and J usage is TRBJ1-3; no reliable D call. The CDR3 runs to 14 residues. Germline V lookup: CDR1 GTSNPN, CDR2 SVGIG (reference sequence). Trimming removed 1 base from V and 2 bases from J, with 9 bases in between. The CDR3 is CAWSAGGPGNTIYF. CDR3 coding DNA: TGTGCCTGGAGTGCCGGCGGGCCTGGAAACACCATATATTTT. Complete variable domain (other parts from reference TRBV30 and TRBJ1-3): SQTIHQWPATLVQPVGSPLSLECTVEGTSNPNLYWYRQAAGRGLQLLFYSVGIGQISSEVPQNLSASRPQDRQFILSSKKLLLSDSGFYLCAWSAGGPGNTIYFGEGSWLTVV.

V is TRBV27 and J is TRBJ2-7; tentatively, D is TRBD1 (6 bases). In germline, CDR1 is MNHEY, CDR2 SMNVEV (reference sequence). V lost 5 bases and J lost 0, with 11 bases in between. The CDR3 consists of 14 residues. CDR3 in amino acids: CASSLGGISYEQYF. CDR3 nucleotide sequence: TGTGCCAGCAGTCTAGGGGGAATCTCCTACGAGCAGTACTTC.

The CDR3, as DNA: TGCGCCAGCAGCTTGACTAGCCCTAGCGGGGATACGCAGTATTTT. Protein product: CASSLTSPSGDTQYF. This rearrangement joins TRBV5-1 to TRBJ2-3; 8 bases are a match to TRBD2. CDR3 length: 15 residues. Germline V gives CDR1 SGHRS, CDR2 YFSETQ. Germline trimming cut 1 base from V and 6 bases from J; bases unmatched to any gene: 7.

Only one count was recorded for this clone. The J gene is TRBJ2-7, the V gene TRBV28; 9 positions agree with TRBD1. V gave up 5 bases and J gave up 3 bases; unmatched junction bases: 8. Germline-derived CDR1 and CDR2 are MDHEN and SYDVKM. This CDR3 has 15 amino acids. CDR3: CASSSTTGGFYEQYF. For the CDR3, the DNA is TGTGCCAGCAGTAGTACTACAGGGGGCTTCTACGAGCAGTACTTC.

This sequence joins TRBV10-3 and TRBJ2-3; 9 nucleotides line up with TRBD1. From germline, CDR1 is ENHRY and CDR2 SYGVKD. With V trimmed by 7 bases and J by 2 bases, 4 bases remained unmatched. CDR3 length: 14 amino acids. For the CDR3, the DNA is TGTGCCATCACGGGACAGGGTCCCACAGATACGCAGTATTTT. Protein: CAITGQGPTDTQYF.

The rearrangement joins TRBV7-8 to TRBJ2-4, with D possibly being TRBD1 (6 bases). The CDR3 is 16 residues long. The germline V and J ends were trimmed by 5 bases and 0 bases, with 14 bases remaining between them. Per the germline V gene, CDR1 is SGHVS and CDR2 is FQNEAQ. CDR3 sequence (DNA): TGTGCCAGCAGCCCAGGACAGATACTAGCCAAAAACATTCAGTACTTC. Residues: CASSPGQILAKNIQYF. Full variable domain (rest looked up from reference TRBV7-8 and TRBJ2-4): GAGVSQSPRYKVAKRGQDVALRCDPISGHVSLFWYQQALGQGPEFLTYFQNEAQLDKSGLPSDRFFAERPEGSVSTLKIQRTQQEDSAVYLCASSPGQILAKNIQYFGAGTRLSVL.

The chain combines TRBV7-2 with TRBJ2-7; 7 bases are a match to TRBD2. Germline CDR1 reads SGHTA; CDR2 reads FQGNSA. This CDR3 spans 15 amino acids. V gave up 4 bases and J gave up 3 bases; unmatched junction bases: 9. CDR3 in amino acids: CASSSPGGALYEQYF. Here the CDR3 DNA reads TGTGCCAGCAGCTCCCCGGGGGGAGCCCTCTACGAGCAGTACTTC.

This rearrangement joins TRBV29-1 to TRBJ2-7; 8 positions match TRBD2. After removal of 0 bases from V and 3 bases from J, the junction contained 7 bases not matched to a gene. Looked up from germline, CDR1 is SQVTM and CDR2 is ANQGSEA. CDR3 length equals 15 residues. The DNA for the CDR3 is TGCAGCGTTGAAGACCCCTTAGCGGGAATCTACGAGCAGTACTTC. Amino acids: CSVEDPLAGIYEQYF.

This chain connects TRBV5-4 to TRBJ2-3; perhaps D is TRBD1 or TRBD2 (6 bases each). The ends were cut back, 6 bases at V and 4 bases at J, with 15 bases in the middle. CDR3 length: 14 residues. Germline lookup yields CDR1 SGHNT and CDR2 YYREEE (reference sequence). The CDR3 loop reads CASNNVGGADTQYF. CDR3 in DNA: TGTGCCAGCAACAATGTGGGGGGCGCAGATACGCAGTATTTT.

This clone was counted once. Written as DNA, the CDR3 is TGTGCCACCAGCGGGTGGTGGGGGCAGGGGGGGACAGATACGCAGTATTTT. Its translation is CATSGWWGQGGTDTQYF. This rearrangement joins TRBV15 to TRBJ2-3, with D perhaps TRBD1 or TRBD2 (7 bases each). V lost 5 bases and J lost 3, with 21 bases in between. From germline, CDR1 is LNHNV and CDR2 YYDKDF (reference sequence). The CDR3 runs to 17 residues.

The chain uses TRBV4-2 and TRBJ1-5, with TRBD1 matching 9 bases. From germline, CDR1 is LGHNA and CDR2 YNFKEQ. This CDR3 comprises 16 residues. V trimming: 3 bases; J trimming: 1 base; junction bases outside the gene matches: 4. CDR3 coding DNA: TGTGCCAGCAGCCAGGGGGGGACAGGGAGCAATCAGCCCCAGCATTTT. Protein: CASSQGGTGSNQPQHF.

The gene calls are TRBV27 and TRBJ2-2; 9 positions match TRBD1. CDR1 is MNHEY and CDR2 is SMNVEV in the germline V gene (reference sequence). J lost 7 bases, V lost 9 bases, and 9 bases had no gene match. The length of the CDR3 is 14 residues. The CDR3 bases are TGTGCCAGTTCCCGACAGGGGGAAATCGGGGAGCTGTTTTTT. It yields the protein CASSRQGEIGELFF.

The chain joins TRBV28 to TRBJ2-2; TRBD2 might be the D (5 bases). This CDR3 is 16 amino acids long. Trimming cost V 7 bases and J 7 bases, with 22 bases left between them. Germline CDR1 reads MDHEN; CDR2 reads SYDVKM. In DNA form, the CDR3 reads TGTGCCAGCACCTCTCCCGGGATCCTTAGGGTCGGGGAGCTGTTTTTT. This translates into CASTSPGILRVGELFF.